This entry describes one T cell receptor beta chain. The data are from a study of blood T cell repertoires in COVID-19. The method was immunoSEQ multiplex PCR; TCRdb's version includes in-frame clones alone and lacks a portion of them. This table holds approximately 440,000 clones, approximately 90% found once. The sequence was obtained from a woman between 18 and 29 years old who had recovered from COVID-19. Sequenced sample: PBMCs or T cells enriched from blood (not recorded which).

In DNA form, the CDR3 reads TGTGCCAGCAGCTCGCCCAACGGGTCCTCTTTAAATGAGCAGTTCTTC. Translating it yields CASSSPNGSSLNEQFF. This chain links TRBV7-9 with TRBJ2-1; D remains unclear. From germline, CDR1 is SEHNR and CDR2 FQNEAQ (reference sequence). The V end lost 4 bases, the J end lost 7 bases, and 20 bases lay between the germline ends. This CDR3 contains 16 residues.